Listed here is a single T cell receptor (beta chain). This clonotype was recorded a few times. Its cognate antigen has yet to be identified. Base qualities are not provided; no much larger clone lies one nucleotide away. These data are taken from a study of blood T cells in healthy people across ages (dated by TCRdb to 2014 to 2015). Regarding the study in general: In model experiments, template switching captured roughly one uniquely barcoded TCR beta cDNA molecule for every two T cells. For two donors (one aged 18 to 30 and one aged 80 or older), the study analyzed two additional independent replicas of 1 million unique cDNA reads from the same blood draw. To avoid experimental bias, donors of different ages were distributed randomly across sequencing lanes. The study measured age-related changes in TCR beta repertoire diversity using deep sequencing normalized with unique cDNA molecular identifiers. The donors were split into four age groups: young (average around 16 years), middle-aged (39), aged (approximately 59) and long-lived (under 90).

General conclusions and limits of the study: Observed TCR beta diversity correlated strongly with the percentage of naive T cells measured by flow cytometry. Estimates of total diversity based on one million sequenced T cells were regarded as lower bounds and as underestimates. Since profiling was done on bulk unsorted PBMCs, naive and antigen-experienced compartments could not be conclusively compared. Donor CMV infection status was unknown, potentially confounding age-related changes in expanded clonotypes. Compared with the aged group, more naive CD4+ T cells, fewer expanded clones and increased TCR diversity were shown by the long-lived group, suggesting age selection. Observed TCR beta diversity per million T cells fell roughly linearly with age, and a significant reduction was already apparent by age about 38.

The donors were roughly 40 Caucasian individuals from Russia, aged roughly 6 to 100 years, who were systemically healthy. Each donor gave ten milliliters of peripheral blood, collected into EDTA-treated Vacutainer tubes. Ficoll-Paque density-gradient centrifugation was used to isolate PBMCs, with at least 7 million per sample. Trizol reagent was used to extract total RNA from PBMCs, with at least 5.5 micrograms per sample. Naive CD45RAhigh/CD27high T cell percentages were measured by flow cytometry on a PBMC aliquot from every donor. Relative to germline, V is 5 bases shorter and J is 7 bases shorter, with 9 bases between their ends. The CDR3 starts with the cysteine, ends with the phenylalanine, and has 11 residues. The read is trimmed to its CDR3 DNA, 33 bases read in frame from base 1. The germline V gene (reference sequence) gives CDR1 as LNHDA and CDR2 as SQIVND. The library was made by 5' RACE. TCRdb records Illumina HiSeq 2500 as the sequencer. A second PCR of about 6 to 11 cycles was performed with a sample-barcoded 5' primer and a J-beta primer mix. Each TCR beta cDNA molecule received a unique molecular identifier from a template-switch 5' adaptor carrying 12 random nucleotides. Each sample yielded at least 3 million CDR3-containing paired-end reads. First-strand cDNA synthesis was performed from all RNA using the Mint cDNA synthesis kit, with priming by a TRBC-specific oligonucleotide. Following uracil-DNA glycosylase treatment, all cDNA underwent a first 18-cycle PCR with the universal primers M1SS and BC2_uni_R. For the original study's pipeline: For normalization, 1 million high-quality reads, each with a distinct molecular identifier, were randomly selected from each sample. Instead of being binned into consensus sequences, reads that shared molecular identifiers were thrown out. MiTCR, set to a Q25 quality threshold and the strictest error-elimination algorithm, was used for CDR3 identification, clonotype clustering and error correction. Lower-bound total TCR beta diversity was estimated with a nonparametric unseen species model using Euler transformation. Using fastp trimming at Q25 and MiXCR clonotype assembly, TCRdb reanalyzed the public sequencing data and kept in-frame beta chains. Entries are consolidated by CDR3 protein sequence, retaining the most common genes and DNA. TCRdb's processing, not the authors' own work, is the source of the V and J calls. In this sample the table shows hundreds of thousands of distinct CDR3 sequences, around 43% of which occur a single time. About 19% of the sample is taken by the ten largest.

Sequencing was performed on blood. This sequence uses TRBV19 and TRBJ2-7; no D gene can be assigned with confidence. The sequence derives from a man in his 60s in good health. The CDR3 in this case is CASSSSWEQYF. The bases are TGTGCCAGTAGTTCGTCCTGGGAGCAGTACTTC.